This TCR beta chain emerged from a study of shared clonotypes between healthy human individuals. Germline V gene data show CDR1 as SGHRS and CDR2 as YFSETQ. V was cut by 2 bases and J by 3 bases, with 18 bases left in between. The CDR3 contains 16 residues. Cells designated naive CD8 were CD45RO-negative and were positively selected for CCR7, with terminally differentiated effector memory CD45RA+ cells excluded. TCRdb's table, derived via immunoSEQ multiplex PCR, lists solely in-frame clones and lacks some. The sample includes 2 million or so clones, less than 95% of them seen just once. The sequenced sample consisted of naive CD8+ T cells sorted from blood. The sequence was collected from a man younger than 30 in good health. The genes are TRBV5-1 and TRBJ2-7; D is perhaps TRBD2 (6 bases). CDR3 loop: CASSLPERDFDYEQYF. The CDR3, as DNA: TGCGCCAGCAGCTTACCGGAACGGGACTTCGACTACGAGCAGTACTTC.